A single sample gave rise to the 4 T cell receptor beta chains below, sequenced in a study of cytomegalovirus exposure and HLA in healthy donors. The PCR had 60 Vbeta and 13 Jbeta primers. Using immunoSEQ multiplex PCR, the repertoire was profiled, and TCRdb retains in-frame clones only, with some absent. Its listing shows roughly 78,000 clones. The sequenced material came from PBMCs. Every receptor here comes from a man between 40 and 49 years old in good health and CMV-seronegative.

The rearrangement links TRBV28 to TRBJ1-2; 9 bases are a match to TRBD1. The CDR3 has 15 residues. CDR1 and CDR2 (germline): MDHEN, SYDVKM. The trim removed 8 bases at V and 4 bases at J, leaving 11 bases unmatched. The CDR3 loop is CASDTPGTGFYGYTF. DNA for the CDR3: TGTGCCAGCGATACCCCCGGGACAGGGTTCTATGGCTACACCTTC.

The chain couples TRBV30 to TRBJ2-1, with D possibly being TRBD1 (5 bases). V lost 3 bases to trimming and J lost 5 bases, with 14 bases between them. The CDR3 contains 14 residues. The germline V gene has CDR1 GTSNPN and CDR2 SVGIG (reference sequence). The CDR3 sequence: CAWRRFGRDNEQFF. CDR3 sequence (DNA): TGTGCCTGGAGAAGATTTGGCAGGGACAATGAGCAGTTCTTC.

The CDR3 region has the DNA TGCGCCAGCAGCCAAGACCTAGCCTACGAGCAGTACTTC. This encodes CASSQDLAYEQYF. This sequence joins TRBV4-3 and TRBJ2-7; D is unclear. This CDR3 contains 13 residues. V shed 0 bases and J shed 2 bases, with 5 bases lying between them. Germline V gives CDR1 LGHNA, CDR2 YSLEER.

The genes are TRBV6-5 and TRBJ1-5; TRBD1 might be the D (5 bases). The germline V gene encodes CDR1 MNHEY and CDR2 SVGAGI. Between the trimmed V and J ends, which lost 0 bases and 5 bases, there was a span of 8 bases. The CDR3 length is 14 residues. DNA of the CDR3: TGTGCCAGCAGTTACTCAGGAGGGGATCAGCCCCAGCATTTT. Amino acid sequence: CASSYSGGDQPQHF.